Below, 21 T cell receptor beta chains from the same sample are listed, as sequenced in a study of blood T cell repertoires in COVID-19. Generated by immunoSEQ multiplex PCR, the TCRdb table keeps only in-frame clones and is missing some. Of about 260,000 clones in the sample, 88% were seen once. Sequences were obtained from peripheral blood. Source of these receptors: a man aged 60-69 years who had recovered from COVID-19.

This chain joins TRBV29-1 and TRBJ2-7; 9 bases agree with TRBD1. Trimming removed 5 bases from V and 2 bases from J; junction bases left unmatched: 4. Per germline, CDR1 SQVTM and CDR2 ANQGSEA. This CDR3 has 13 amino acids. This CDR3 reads CSVRTGGTYEQYF. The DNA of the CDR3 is TGCAGCGTTCGAACAGGGGGCACCTACGAGCAGTACTTC.

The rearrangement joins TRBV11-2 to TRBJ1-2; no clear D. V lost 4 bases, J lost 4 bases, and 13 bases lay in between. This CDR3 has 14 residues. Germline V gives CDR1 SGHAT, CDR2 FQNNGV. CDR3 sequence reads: CASSSSQITYGYTF. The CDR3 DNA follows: TGTGCCAGCAGCTCTTCACAGATAACCTATGGCTACACCTTC.

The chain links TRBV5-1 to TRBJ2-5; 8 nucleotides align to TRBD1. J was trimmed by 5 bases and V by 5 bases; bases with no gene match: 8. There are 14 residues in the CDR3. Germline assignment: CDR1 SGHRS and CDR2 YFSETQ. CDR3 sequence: CASRGTGPRETQYF. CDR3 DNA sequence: TGCGCCAGCAGGGGGACAGGCCCTAGGGAGACCCAGTACTTC.

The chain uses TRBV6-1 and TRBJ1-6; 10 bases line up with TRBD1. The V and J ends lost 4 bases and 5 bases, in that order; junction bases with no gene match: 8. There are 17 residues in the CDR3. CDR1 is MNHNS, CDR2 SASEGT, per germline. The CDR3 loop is CASSGDRGTVHNSPLHF. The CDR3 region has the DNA TGTGCCAGCAGTGGGGACAGGGGAACGGTGCATAATTCACCCCTCCACTTT.

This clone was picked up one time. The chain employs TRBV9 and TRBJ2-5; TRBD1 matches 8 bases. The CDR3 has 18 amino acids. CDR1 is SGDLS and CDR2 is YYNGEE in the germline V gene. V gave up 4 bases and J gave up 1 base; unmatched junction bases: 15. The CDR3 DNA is TGTGCCAGCAGCACAGGGACAGGCCGCCACATCCCCCAAGAGACCCAGTACTTC. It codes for CASSTGTGRHIPQETQYF.

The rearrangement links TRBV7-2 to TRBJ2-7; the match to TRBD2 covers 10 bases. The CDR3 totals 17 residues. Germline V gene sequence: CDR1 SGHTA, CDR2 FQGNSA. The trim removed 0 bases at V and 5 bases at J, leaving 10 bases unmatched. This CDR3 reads CASSLARVAGGGNEQYF. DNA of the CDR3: TGTGCCAGCAGCTTAGCGAGGGTAGCGGGGGGAGGCAACGAGCAGTACTTC.

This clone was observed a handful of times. CDR3 DNA sequence: TGTGCCAGCAGTGAGAGCGGGGGGGTCAGCTCCTACGAGCAGTACTTC. Translation gives CASSESGGVSSYEQYF. The rearrangement links TRBV25-1 to TRBJ2-7, with 10 bases fitting TRBD2. Trimming took 3 bases from V and 0 from J; bases not matched to a gene: 5. This CDR3 contains 16 residues. Germline V gene data show CDR1 as MGHDK and CDR2 as SYGVNS.

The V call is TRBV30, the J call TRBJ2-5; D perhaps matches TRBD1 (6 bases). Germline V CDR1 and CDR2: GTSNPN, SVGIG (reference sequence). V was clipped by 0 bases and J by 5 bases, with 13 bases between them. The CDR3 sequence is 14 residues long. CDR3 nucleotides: TGTGCCTGGAGTGTAGTAGGGGGTGGTGAGACCCAGTACTTC. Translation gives CAWSVVGGGETQYF.

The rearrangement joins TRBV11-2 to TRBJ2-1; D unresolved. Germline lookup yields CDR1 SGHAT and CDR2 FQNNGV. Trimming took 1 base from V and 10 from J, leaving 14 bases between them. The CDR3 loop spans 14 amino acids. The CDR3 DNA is TGTGCCAGCAGCTTAGTTGTAGTTAGATACGAGCAGTTCTTC. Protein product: CASSLVVVRYEQFF.

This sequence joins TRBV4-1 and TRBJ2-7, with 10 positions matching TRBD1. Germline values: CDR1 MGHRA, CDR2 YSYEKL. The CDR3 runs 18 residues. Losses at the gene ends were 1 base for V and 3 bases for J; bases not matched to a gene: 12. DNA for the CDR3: TGCGCCAGCAGCCAAGGACATAAAACGGACAGGGGGTTCTACGAGCAGTACTTC. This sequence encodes CASSQGHKTDRGFYEQYF.

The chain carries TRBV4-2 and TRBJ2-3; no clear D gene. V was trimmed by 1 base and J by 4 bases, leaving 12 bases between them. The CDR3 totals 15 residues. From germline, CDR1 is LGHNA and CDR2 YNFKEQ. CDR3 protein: CASSQVAREADTQYF. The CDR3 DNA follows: TGTGCCAGCAGCCAAGTGGCTAGAGAGGCAGATACGCAGTATTTT.

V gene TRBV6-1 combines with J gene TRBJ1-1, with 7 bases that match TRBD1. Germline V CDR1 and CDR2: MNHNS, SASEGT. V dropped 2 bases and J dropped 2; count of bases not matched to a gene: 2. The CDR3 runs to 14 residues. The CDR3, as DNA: TGTGCCAGCAGTGAATCAGGGGGTAACACTGAAGCTTTCTTT. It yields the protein CASSESGGNTEAFF.

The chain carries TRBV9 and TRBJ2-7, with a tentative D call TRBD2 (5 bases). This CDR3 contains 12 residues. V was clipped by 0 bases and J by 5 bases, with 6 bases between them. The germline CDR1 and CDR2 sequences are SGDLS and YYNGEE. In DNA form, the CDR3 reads TGTGCCAGCAGCGTAGGGGAGCACGAGCAGTACTTC. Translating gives CASSVGEHEQYF.

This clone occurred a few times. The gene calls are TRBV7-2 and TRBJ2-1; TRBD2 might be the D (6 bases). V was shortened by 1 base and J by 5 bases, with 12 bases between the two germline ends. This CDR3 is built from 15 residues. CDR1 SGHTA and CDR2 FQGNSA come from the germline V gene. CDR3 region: CASSLDSGENNEQFF. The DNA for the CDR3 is TGTGCCAGCAGCTTAGACTCGGGGGAGAACAATGAGCAGTTCTTC.

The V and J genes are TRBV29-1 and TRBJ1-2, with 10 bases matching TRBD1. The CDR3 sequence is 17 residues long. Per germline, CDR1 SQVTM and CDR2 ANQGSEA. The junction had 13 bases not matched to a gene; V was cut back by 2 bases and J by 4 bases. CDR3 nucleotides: TGCAGCGTTGAACGCCCCGGAAGAGGGACAGGGGTCTATGGCTACACCTTC. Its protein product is CSVERPGRGTGVYGYTF.

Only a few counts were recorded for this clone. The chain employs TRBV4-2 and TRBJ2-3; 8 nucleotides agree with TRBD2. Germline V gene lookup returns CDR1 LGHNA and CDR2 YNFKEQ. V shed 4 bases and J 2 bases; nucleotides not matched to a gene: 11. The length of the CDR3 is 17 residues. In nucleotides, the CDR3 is TGTGCCAGCAGCCCATCGTCCAAGCGGGGGAACACAGATACGCAGTATTTT. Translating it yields CASSPSSKRGNTDTQYF.

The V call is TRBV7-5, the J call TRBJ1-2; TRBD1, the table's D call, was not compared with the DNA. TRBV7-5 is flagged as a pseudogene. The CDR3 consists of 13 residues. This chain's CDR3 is CARSSDSNYGYTF. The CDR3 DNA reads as TGTGCCAGAAGTTCGGACAGCAACTATGGCTACACCTTC.

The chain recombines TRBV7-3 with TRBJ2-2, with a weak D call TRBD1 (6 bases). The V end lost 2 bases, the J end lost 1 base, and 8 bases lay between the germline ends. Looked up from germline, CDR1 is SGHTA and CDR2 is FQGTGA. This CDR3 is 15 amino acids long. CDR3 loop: CASSLGRGNTGELFF. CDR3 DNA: TGTGCCAGCAGCTTAGGCAGGGGGAACACCGGGGAGCTGTTTTTT.

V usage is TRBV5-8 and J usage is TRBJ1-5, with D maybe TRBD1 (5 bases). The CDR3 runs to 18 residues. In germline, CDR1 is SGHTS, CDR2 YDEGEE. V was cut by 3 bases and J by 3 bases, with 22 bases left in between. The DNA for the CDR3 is TGTGCCAGCAGCTATATGCTATTGTCAGGGCGCATCAATCAGCCCCAGCATTTT. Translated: CASSYMLLSGRINQPQHF.

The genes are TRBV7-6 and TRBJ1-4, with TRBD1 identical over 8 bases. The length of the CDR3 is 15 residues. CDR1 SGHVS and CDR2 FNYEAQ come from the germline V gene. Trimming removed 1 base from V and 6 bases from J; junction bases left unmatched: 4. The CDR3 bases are TGTGCCAGCAGCTTAGGGTCAGGGGGCCATGAAAAACTGTTTTTT. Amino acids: CASSLGSGGHEKLFF.

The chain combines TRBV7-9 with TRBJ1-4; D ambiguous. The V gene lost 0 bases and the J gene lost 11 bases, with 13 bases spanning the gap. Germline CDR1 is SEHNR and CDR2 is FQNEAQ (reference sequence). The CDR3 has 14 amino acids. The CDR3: CASSLARRSGKLFF. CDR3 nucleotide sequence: TGTGCCAGCAGCTTAGCGCGGCGCTCGGGGAAACTGTTTTTT.